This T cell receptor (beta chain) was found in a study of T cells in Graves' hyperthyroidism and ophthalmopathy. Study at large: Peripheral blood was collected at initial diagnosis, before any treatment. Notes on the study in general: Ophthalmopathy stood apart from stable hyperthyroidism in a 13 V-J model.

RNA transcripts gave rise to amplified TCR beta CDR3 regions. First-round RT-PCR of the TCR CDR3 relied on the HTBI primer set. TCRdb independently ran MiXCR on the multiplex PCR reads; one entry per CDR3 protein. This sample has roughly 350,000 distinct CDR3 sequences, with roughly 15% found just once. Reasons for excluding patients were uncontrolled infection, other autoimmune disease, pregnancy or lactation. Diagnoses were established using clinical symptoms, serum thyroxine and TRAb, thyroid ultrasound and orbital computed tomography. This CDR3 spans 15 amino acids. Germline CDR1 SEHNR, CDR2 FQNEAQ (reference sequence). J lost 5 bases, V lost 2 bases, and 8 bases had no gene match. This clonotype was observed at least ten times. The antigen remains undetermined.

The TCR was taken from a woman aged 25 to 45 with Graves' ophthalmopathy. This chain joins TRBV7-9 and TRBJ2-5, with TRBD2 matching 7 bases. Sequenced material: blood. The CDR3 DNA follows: TGTGCCAGCAGCTTAAATAGCGGGTTCGGTGAGACCCAGTACTTC. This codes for CASSLNSGFGETQYF.